This record concerns one T cell receptor beta chain sequence. Its antigen is currently unknown. Amplified TCR beta CDR3 regions were obtained using RNA transcripts as template. First-round RT-PCR with HTBI primers preceded a second-round multiplex PCR. MiXCR, applied by TCRdb to the multiplex PCR reads, yields one record per CDR3 protein. The repertoire consists of around 1,200,000 distinct CDR3 sequences, with 35% to 45% occurring once and the leading ten covering 11%. These data come from a study of Graves' ophthalmopathy and Graves' hyperthyroidism. Findings and caveats of the study: Blood samples also showed most expanded thyroid clonotypes exceeding 0.001 frequency.

The receptor comes from an adult man with Graves' hyperthyroidism. Specimen: peripheral blood or thyroid tissue (not recorded which).

The CDR3 spells CASGGGQFF. CDR3 bases: TGCGCCAGCGGGGGGGGGCAGTTCTTC. This chain uses TRBV5-1 with TRBJ2-1; 7 bases fit TRBD2. Unmatched junction bases numbered 1, after V lost 7 bases and J lost 12 bases. CDR1 and CDR2 (germline): SGHRS, YFSETQ. The CDR3 loop spans 9 amino acids. Full variable domain (missing parts from reference TRBV5-1 and TRBJ2-1): KAGVTQTPRYLIKTRGQQVTLSCSPISGHRSVSWYQQTPGQGLQFLFEYFSETQRNKGNFPGRFSGRQFSNSRSEMNVSTLELGDSALYLCASGGGQFFGPGTRLTVL.